Below, 5 T cell receptor beta chains from the same sample are listed, as sequenced in a study of prognosis after radiotherapy for stage I lung cancer. Template was genomic DNA; TCR beta CDR3 amplified in two multiplex PCR rounds. The first round of PCR was done with primers that matched each TRBV and TRBJ gene. TCRdb ran MiXCR on the multiplex PCR reads and lists one entry per CDR3 protein. The sample records fewer than 40,000 distinct CDR3 sequences, 25% to 40% being singletons. The sequencing here drew on PBMCs, taken before or after stereotactic body radiation therapy (not recorded which). The receptors shown here come from a donor of 50 years or more with non-small cell lung cancer.

Details on this clonotype: A single base separates this from a much larger clone, so it may be a read error. This likely comes from a read error, as the CDR3 has no conserved phenylalanine or tryptophan at its end. The chain is built from TRBV7-8 and TRBJ1-4; D is perhaps TRBD1 (5 bases). Germline loops: CDR1 SGHVS, CDR2 FQNEAQ. The CDR3 sequence is 14 residues long. Deletions cut 2 bases from V and 5 bases from J, with 9 bases between. The CDR3 sequence: CASSLMGGNEKLFS. DNA of the CDR3: TGTGCCAGCAGCTTAATGGGGGGGAATGAAAAACTGTTTTCT.

The chain links TRBV7-8 to TRBJ1-1; TRBD1 might be the D (5 bases). CDR1 and CDR2 from the germline V gene are SGHVS and FQNEAQ. This CDR3 spans 15 amino acids. V lost 4 bases and J 11 bases, leaving 23 bases between the germline ends. This CDR3 reads CASSSYSDFRTHAFF. DNA for the CDR3: TGTGCCAGCAGCTCCTATTCTGATTTCCGGACACATGCTTTCTTT.

Regarding this clonotype: One base separates it from a far larger clone, so it is likely a read error. V gene TRBV6-2 or TRBV6-3 combines with J gene TRBJ1-6; a possible D gene is TRBD1 (5 bases). The V gene lost 6 bases and the J gene lost 10 bases, with 22 bases spanning the gap. This CDR3 comprises 16 residues. Germline CDR1 reads MNHEY; CDR2 reads SVGEGT. Written as DNA, the CDR3 is TGTGCCAGCAGCCCTAACGCCACAGGACGGCGATCACCCCTCCACTTT. It specifies CASSPNATGRRSPLHF.

This clonotype was counted ten times or more. This chain connects TRBV30 to TRBJ1-6; unclear D gene. The CDR3 extends over 16 amino acids. From germline, CDR1 is GTSNPN and CDR2 SVGIG (reference sequence). Between the trimmed V and J ends, which lost 1 base and 4 bases, there was a span of 14 bases. CDR3 in DNA: TGTGCCTGGAGTGGCAGAGGGCGGGATTATAATTCACCCCTCCACTTT. The encoded protein is CAWSGRGRDYNSPLHF.

This clonotype was seen ten or more times. The V gene is TRBV5-4, the J gene TRBJ1-1; 8 positions agree with TRBD1. The CDR3 spans 14 residues. Germline CDR1 SGHNT, CDR2 YYREEE (reference sequence). The ends lost 4 bases at V and 1 base at J; junction bases unmatched: 3. CDR3 DNA: TGTGCCAGCAGCACAGGGGGAGCGAACACTGAAGCTTTCTTT. Its protein product is CASSTGGANTEAFF.